This T cell receptor beta chain was recovered during a study of brain metastases from non-small cell lung cancer. The CDR3 has 13 amino acids. Trimming removed 1 base at V and 8 bases at J, with 11 bases between. Germline V gene data show CDR1 as LGHDT and CDR2 as YNNKEL (reference sequence). The method was immunoSEQ multiplex PCR; TCRdb's version includes in-frame clones alone and lacks a portion of them. The table lists around 2,500 clones, 86% of them singletons. The chain combines TRBV3-1 (or the pseudogene TRBV3-2) with TRBJ1-2, with D possibly being TRBD1 (5 bases). The sample consisted of tumor-adjacent normal tissue. The TCR was taken from a donor aged 40 or older with non-small cell lung cancer. CDR3 bases: TGTGCCAGCAGCCAAGCGGGGCTGGGGGGCTACACCTTC. Residues: CASSQAGLGGYTF.